Following are 29 T cell receptor beta chains from one sample sequenced in a study of tissue T cells after allogeneic stem cell transplantation. Only in-frame clones appear in the TCRdb table, and some are missing; sequencing was by immunoSEQ multiplex PCR. Of roughly 3,000 clones in the sample, around half were seen once. Time point defined: mouse harvest day 7 after allogeneic transplant. Mouse grafts combined 10^7 T-cell-depleted bone marrow cells with 10^6 splenic CD5+ T cells. The material sequenced was spleen. These receptors all come from a female BALB/c mouse given C57BL/6 T cells with graft-versus-host disease after an allogeneic hematopoietic cell transplant.

This clone is deemed large. Each gene name is a mouse one. From the germline J gene comes the end of the CDR3, since the read stops 1 residue before it. The V gene is TRBV12-1, the J gene TRBJ2-7; maybe TRBD1 (5 bases). V lost 0 bases, J lost 7 bases, and 15 bases lay in between. The CDR3 is 14 residues long. Looked up from germline, CDR1 is SGHSN and CDR2 is HYEKVE. The sequenced part of the CDR3 DNA is TGTGCCAGCTCTCTCGATGGGAAGGGGTGGGAACAGTAC. This codes for CASSLDGKGWEQY. The whole CDR3 region reads CASSLDGKGWEQYF.

A remark on this clone: Mouse names are used for the genes. The read terminates 1 residue before the CDR3 end, so the remaining end is supplied by the germline J gene. The chain is built from TRBV23 and TRBJ2-3; the table's TRBD2 call for D was not verified on the DNA. Germline values: CDR1 KGHTA, CDR2 FQNQQP. The CDR3 runs to 16 residues. CDR3 sequence: CSSSQSRLGGAETLYF. The sequenced part of the CDR3 DNA is TGCTCCAGCAGTCAATCGAGGCTGGGGGGTGCAGAAACGCTGTAT.

Comments on this clone: Genes here carry mouse names. The read stops 1 residue short of the end of the CDR3; the missing end is completed from the germline J gene. V and J are TRBV1 and TRBJ2-4, with a tentative D call TRBD1 (6 bases). The CDR3 contains 15 residues. The V and J ends lost 0 bases and 1 base respectively, with 8 bases between them. Germline values: CDR1 NSQYPW, CDR2 LRSPGD (reference sequence). The CDR3 reads CTCSADRQGQNTLYF. The DNA read from the CDR3 is TGCACCTGCAGTGCAGATCGACAGGGTCAAAACACCTTGTAC.

This clone appeared a few times. Germline and genes: mouse. From the germline J gene comes the end of the CDR3, since the read stops 1 residue before it. V is TRBV13-1 and J is TRBJ2-7; 10 bases are a match to TRBD2. The CDR3 is made up of 14 amino acids. CDR1 NSHNY and CDR2 SYGAGN come from the germline V gene. The trim removed 4 bases at V and 0 bases at J, leaving 1 base unmatched. Partial CDR3 DNA: TGTGCCAGCAGTCTGGGGGGGCGCTCCTATGAACAGTAC. This gives the protein CASSLGGRSYEQY. The entire CDR3 reads CASSLGGRSYEQYF.

This clone is categorized as large. Any gene name here is a mouse gene name. With the read ending 1 residue before the CDR3 end, the germline J gene is used to fill in that end. The gene calls are TRBV13-1 and TRBJ2-5; 11 bases fit TRBD2. This CDR3 is built from 16 residues. CDR1 is NSHNY and CDR2 is SYGAGN in the germline V gene. V shed 0 bases and J 1 base; nucleotides not matched to a gene: 1. The CDR3 is CASSDVGLGDQDTQYF. CDR3 DNA (partial): TGTGCCAGCAGTGATGTGGGACTGGGGGACCAAGACACCCAGTAC.

On this clone itself: Mouse names are used for the genes. The observed sequence ends 1 residue before the CDR3 terminus, with the missing tail filled in from the germline J gene. The sample carries other DNA sequences with the same CDR3. This rearrangement joins TRBV13-2 to TRBJ2-5; 10 bases match TRBD1. Germline CDR1 and CDR2: NNHNN and SYGAGS (reference sequence). V shed 5 bases and J 0 bases; nucleotides not matched to a gene: 0. The CDR3 spans 14 residues. Here the CDR3 reads CASGDRGNQDTQYF. The sequenced part of the CDR3 DNA is TGTGCCAGCGGGGACAGGGGGAACCAAGACACCCAGTAC.

Notes on this clone: The gene names given are mouse names. Read sequence stops 1 residue before the CDR3 end, and the germline J gene provides the missing end. V and J are TRBV31 and TRBJ2-7, with a possible D match to TRBD1 (6 bases). This CDR3 is built from 13 residues. Trimming removed 1 base from V and 6 bases from J, with 13 bases in between. The V gene's germline CDR1 is GKSSPN and CDR2 SITVG. The sequenced CDR3 bases are TGTGCCTGGAGTCGTCACAGGGACGCTGAACAGTAC. Translation: CAWSRHRDAEQY. The entire CDR3 protein reads CAWSRHRDAEQYF.

Worth noting for this clone: Any gene name here is a mouse gene name. The CDR3 spells CASSLAYNSPLYF. The CDR3 DNA, read in part, is TGTGCCAGCAGTCTGGCTTATAATTCGCCCCTCTAC. The chain joins TRBV26 to TRBJ1-6; D unresolved. Sequencing ends 1 residue short of the CDR3 end; the germline J gene provides the rest. TRBJ1-6 is flagged as an ORF with uncertain function. The CDR3 length is 13 residues. Per germline, CDR1 KGHPV and CDR2 FQNQEV (reference sequence). Trimming took 2 bases from V and 4 from J, leaving 3 bases between them.

Of note for this clone: Gene names are mouse gene names. The read comes to an end 1 residue before the CDR3 does, leaving the germline J gene to fill in the end. The chain links TRBV19 to TRBJ1-4, with D perhaps TRBD1 (5 bases). Per the germline V gene, CDR1 is FNHDT and CDR2 is SITEND (reference sequence). Trimming took 2 bases from V and 3 from J, leaving 8 bases between them. The CDR3 consists of 14 residues. The covered CDR3 bases are TGTGCCAGCAGTATGCGGGGGGCCAACGAAAGATTATTT. This gives the protein CASSMRGANERLF. The whole CDR3 region reads CASSMRGANERLFF.

To note about this clone: The genes and germline here are from mouse. The read comes to an end 1 residue before the CDR3 does, leaving the germline J gene to fill in the end. The V and J genes are TRBV16 and TRBJ2-4; tentative D call: TRBD1 (6 bases). V was trimmed by 3 bases and J by 0 bases, leaving 10 bases between them. CDR1 is SGHSA, CDR2 FRNQAP, per germline. This CDR3 is 15 amino acids long. Here the CDR3 reads CASSFTGLSQNTLYF. The covered CDR3 bases are TGTGCAAGCAGCTTTACAGGGCTTAGTCAAAACACCTTGTAC. The variable domain in full, with the rest retrieved from reference TRBV16 and TRBJ2-4, is NAGVIQTPRHKVTGKGQEATLWCEPISGHSAVFWYRQTIVQGLEFLTYFRNQAPIDDSGMPKERFSAQMPNQSHSTLKIQSTQPQDSAVYLCASSFTGLSQNTLYFGAGTRLSVL.

For this clone: The germline and genes are mouse ones. The CDR3 extends 1 residue past the end of the read, so its final part is completed from the germline J gene. This rearrangement joins TRBV26 to TRBJ2-5, with TRBD1 matching over 10 bases. Germline CDR1 reads KGHPV; CDR2 reads FQNQEV (reference sequence). The CDR3 has 12 amino acids. Germline trimming cut 10 bases from V and 5 bases from J; bases unmatched to any gene: 3. The chain's CDR3 is CATRDRGDTQYF. The sequenced part of the CDR3 DNA is TGTGCCACCCGGGACAGGGGAGACACCCAGTAC. Supplemented by reference TRBV26 and TRBJ2-5, the full variable domain reads NSKVIQTPRYLVKGQGQKAKMRCIPEKGHPVVFWYQQNKNNEFKFLINFQNQEVLQQIDMTEKRFSAECPSNSPCSLEIQSSEAGDSALYLCATRDRGDTQYFGPGTRLLVL.

On this clone: The genes and germline here are from mouse. Read sequence stops 1 residue before the CDR3 end, and the germline J gene provides the missing end. The rearrangement joins TRBV1 to TRBJ2-5; 9 bases match TRBD2. The V segment lost 1 base and the J segment 8 bases; nucleotides outside the gene matches: 7. CDR1 is NSQYPW and CDR2 is LRSPGD in the germline V gene (reference sequence). CDR3 length: 15 residues. The CDR3 bases that were read are TGCACCTGCAGTGCAGCCCGGACTGGGGCGGGCACCCAGTAC. It encodes CTCSAARTGAGTQY. The entire CDR3 sequence reads CTCSAARTGAGTQYF.

A word on this clone: Gene names refer to mouse genes. Read sequence stops 1 residue before the CDR3 end, and the germline J gene provides the missing end. The V call is TRBV5, the J call TRBJ1-1; 8 bases fit TRBD1. The J segment lost 4 bases and the V segment lost 4 bases, leaving 8 bases of the junction unmatched. Germline CDR1 is LGHNA and CDR2 is YNLKQL (reference sequence). This CDR3 has 15 residues. The CDR3 loop reads CASSPQGAEGTEVFF. Partial CDR3 DNA: TGTGCCAGCAGCCCCCAGGGGGCGGAGGGCACAGAAGTCTTC.

To note about this clone: Gene names and germline match the mouse. The CDR3 is cut off 1 residue early in the read; its end comes from the germline J gene. The gene calls are TRBV1 and TRBJ2-3, with D unresolved. Between the trimmed V and J ends, which lost 0 bases and 6 bases, there was a span of 4 bases. Germline V CDR1 and CDR2: NSQYPW, LRSPGD (reference sequence). This CDR3 has 12 residues. The sequenced part of the CDR3 DNA is TGCACCTGCAGTGCAGATAGTGAAACGCTGTAT. Translating it yields CTCSADSETLY. The whole CDR3 protein reads CTCSADSETLYF.

Concerning this clone itself: Genes here carry mouse names. The sequenced fragment ends 1 residue before the CDR3 boundary, so the rest is inferred from the germline J gene. The chain is built from TRBV19 and TRBJ2-3; tentative D call: TRBD2 (7 bases). The CDR3 is 15 residues long. Germline assignment: CDR1 FNHDT and CDR2 SITEND (reference sequence). V lost 2 bases and J 1 base, leaving 11 bases between the germline ends. Incomplete CDR3 DNA: TGTGCCAGCAGTATGAGGGGGGGTGGTGCAGAAACGCTGTAT. It specifies CASSMRGGGAETLY. The whole CDR3 protein reads CASSMRGGGAETLYF.

Regarding this clone: Mouse gene names apply. The read ends 1 residue shy of where the CDR3 ends; the end is completed using the germline J gene. This chain connects TRBV23 to TRBJ1-2; the table's TRBD1 call for D was not verified on the DNA. CDR3 length: 15 amino acids. CDR1 and CDR2 from the germline V gene are KGHTA and FQNQQP. CDR3 DNA, as far as it was read: TGCTCCAGCAGTCAATCGACAGGGAGTAACTCCGACTACACC. Translated: CSSSQSTGSNSDYT. Given in full, the CDR3 is CSSSQSTGSNSDYTF.

Remarks on this clone: The gene names here belong to mouse. Sequencing ends 1 residue short of the CDR3 end; the germline J gene provides the rest. V gene TRBV14 combines with J gene TRBJ2-2; no definite D call. The CDR3 is made up of 12 amino acids. The germline V gene has CDR1 SGHDT and CDR2 FRDEAV. Trimming left V 2 bases short and J 6 bases short, with 5 bases between. CDR3 DNA, as far as it was read: TGTGCCAGCAGTTTGAGGGCCGGGCAGCTCTAC. Translating gives CASSLRAGQLY. The CDR3 in full is CASSLRAGQLYF.

On this clone: Here the gene names and germline are mouse. The observed sequence ends 1 residue before the CDR3 terminus, with the missing tail filled in from the germline J gene. Within the sample, other DNA sequences also encode this same CDR3. This sequence joins TRBV3 and TRBJ1-1; D unclear. Trimming shortened V by 3 bases and J by 1 base, and 6 bases separated the two germline ends. Per the germline V gene, CDR1 is SNHLY and CDR2 is FYNGKV (reference sequence). CDR3 length equals 13 residues. This CDR3 is CASSLRQNTEVFF. The covered CDR3 bases are TGTGCCAGCAGCTTGAGACAAAACACAGAAGTCTTC.

About this clone: Germline and genes here are mouse. The CDR3 extends 1 residue past the end of the read, so its final part is completed from the germline J gene. The chain is built from TRBV13-2 and TRBJ2-3, with 7 bases lining up with TRBD2. Trimming at V came to 2 bases and at J to 0 bases, leaving 3 bases not matched to a gene. Germline CDR1 reads NNHNN; CDR2 reads SYGAGS (reference sequence). CDR3 length: 15 amino acids. Incomplete CDR3 DNA: TGTGCCAGCGGTGACCTGGGGGTTAGTGCAGAAACGCTGTAT. Residues: CASGDLGVSAETLY. The entire CDR3 reads CASGDLGVSAETLYF.

This clone was picked up a small number of times. Gene names and germline refer to mouse. The read terminates 1 residue ahead of where the CDR3 ends, so the germline J gene completes it. The chain joins TRBV5 to TRBJ1-1; TRBD1 might be the D (5 bases). Trimming removed 4 bases at V and 0 bases at J, with 9 bases between. The CDR3 loop spans 14 amino acids. In germline, CDR1 is LGHNA, CDR2 YNLKQL (reference sequence). CDR3 DNA (partial): TGTGCCAGCAGCCCCCCGGGACAGAACACAGAAGTCTTC. Translation: CASSPPGQNTEVF. The complete CDR3 reads CASSPPGQNTEVFF.

Comments on this clone: Gene and germline names: mouse. The sequence runs out 1 residue before the end of the CDR3; the remainder is reconstructed from the germline J gene. This sequence joins TRBV2 and TRBJ1-3; no firm D call. CDR1 and CDR2 (germline): LGHNA, YSYQKL. V was pared by 0 bases and J by 0 bases, with 3 bases between. The CDR3 length is 14 residues. CDR3 residues: CASSQDSSGNTLYF. The CDR3 DNA, read in part, is TGTGCCAGCAGCCAAGACAGTTCTGGAAATACGCTCTAT.

A few counts support this clone. The gene symbols are mouse symbols. The read stops 1 residue short of the end of the CDR3; the missing end is completed from the germline J gene. The gene calls are TRBV29 and TRBJ2-1; TRBD2 agrees at 8 bases. The CDR3 is 14 residues long. Trimming removed 3 bases from V and 3 bases from J; junction bases left unmatched: 1. Germline assignment: CDR1 MSHET and CDR2 SYDVDS. CDR3: CASSLGGRYAEQFF. Incomplete CDR3 DNA: TGTGCTAGCAGTTTGGGGGGGCGCTATGCTGAGCAGTTC.

A note on this clone: Gene and germline names: mouse. The CDR3 bases that were read are TGTGCCAGCAGTCTGGGGGTTAACCAAGACACCCAGTAC. It translates to CASSLGVNQDTQY. The CDR3, in full, reads CASSLGVNQDTQYF. The rearrangement joins TRBV26 to TRBJ2-5; D not resolved. The CDR3 end is not reached by the read, which stops 1 residue before it; the germline J gene fills it in. The CDR3 runs 14 residues. The germline V and J ends were trimmed by 2 bases and 0 bases, with 6 bases remaining between them. CDR1 and CDR2 (germline): KGHPV, FQNQEV (reference sequence).

This clone occurred a few times. Any gene name here is a mouse gene name. Read coverage stops 1 residue before the CDR3 terminus; the germline J gene supplies the remainder. V and J are TRBV13-1 and TRBJ1-5; 9 nucleotides match TRBD1. CDR3 length equals 15 residues. Germline lookup yields CDR1 NSHNY and CDR2 SYGAGN. The J segment lost 7 bases and the V segment lost 0 bases, leaving 5 bases of the junction unmatched. This CDR3 is CASSDAGTGYQAPLF. The sequenced CDR3 bases are TGTGCCAGCAGTGATGCCGGGACAGGGTATCAGGCTCCGCTT.

Only a few counts were recorded for this clone. The genes are named according to mouse. The missing CDR3 end, 1 residue past where the read stops, is filled in from the germline J gene. V usage is TRBV26 and J usage is TRBJ1-4, with TRBD1 identical over 9 bases. Trimming took 6 bases from V and 12 from J; bases not matched to a gene: 5. The CDR3 consists of 12 residues. The V gene's germline CDR1 is KGHPV and CDR2 FQNQEV (reference sequence). CDR3 DNA, as far as it was read: TGTGCCAGCAGCCTACAGGGGGCAGGATTATTT. Translating gives CASSLQGAGLF. The whole CDR3 is CASSLQGAGLFF.

With respect to this clone: Mouse gene names and germline throughout. The CDR3 is cut off 1 residue early in the read; its end comes from the germline J gene. V usage is TRBV15 and J usage is TRBJ1-3; D is perhaps TRBD1 (6 bases). The V end lost 11 bases, the J end lost 0 bases, and 8 bases lay between the germline ends. Germline V gene sequence: CDR1 SGHND, CDR2 FRSKSL. The CDR3 extends over 12 amino acids. The part of the CDR3 DNA that was read is TGTGCCGGGACATTTTCTGGAAATACGCTCTAT. Protein sequence: CAGTFSGNTLY. The complete CDR3 reads CAGTFSGNTLYF.

A word on this clone: The genes are named according to mouse. The CDR3 is cut off 1 residue early in the read; its end comes from the germline J gene. The V call is TRBV26, the J call TRBJ2-4, with 8 positions matching TRBD1. This CDR3 region has 16 residues. Germline trimming cut 3 bases from V and 2 bases from J; bases unmatched to any gene: 7. The germline V gene has CDR1 KGHPV and CDR2 FQNQEV (reference sequence). The DNA read from the CDR3 is TGTGCCAGCAGTCTCAGGGGGCAAGGGGATCAAAACACCTTGTAC. It encodes CASSLRGQGDQNTLY. The full CDR3 sequence reads CASSLRGQGDQNTLYF.

As to this clone: The gene symbols are mouse symbols. The CDR3 reads CASSPTGVSNERLFF. The part of the CDR3 DNA that was read is TGTGCCAGCAGCCCCACAGGGGTTTCCAACGAAAGATTATTT. The chain links TRBV5 to TRBJ1-4; 7 nucleotides match TRBD1. The read stops 1 residue short of the end of the CDR3; the missing end is completed from the germline J gene. Germline CDR1 LGHNA, CDR2 YNLKQL (reference sequence). The ends lost 4 bases at V and 0 bases at J; junction bases unmatched: 2. The CDR3 has 15 residues.

This clone appeared a few times. Gene names and germline match the mouse. The sequenced part of the CDR3 DNA is TGTGCCAGCAGCCCCCGACAGATTTCCAACGAAAGATTATTT. This gives the protein CASSPRQISNERLF. The full CDR3 reads CASSPRQISNERLFF. V gene TRBV5 combines with J gene TRBJ1-4; TRBD1 is a possible D gene (5 bases). The sequence runs out 1 residue before the end of the CDR3; the remainder is reconstructed from the germline J gene. Germline V gene lookup returns CDR1 LGHNA and CDR2 YNLKQL (reference sequence). This CDR3 has 15 amino acids. V lost 4 bases, J lost 0 bases, and 9 bases lay in between.